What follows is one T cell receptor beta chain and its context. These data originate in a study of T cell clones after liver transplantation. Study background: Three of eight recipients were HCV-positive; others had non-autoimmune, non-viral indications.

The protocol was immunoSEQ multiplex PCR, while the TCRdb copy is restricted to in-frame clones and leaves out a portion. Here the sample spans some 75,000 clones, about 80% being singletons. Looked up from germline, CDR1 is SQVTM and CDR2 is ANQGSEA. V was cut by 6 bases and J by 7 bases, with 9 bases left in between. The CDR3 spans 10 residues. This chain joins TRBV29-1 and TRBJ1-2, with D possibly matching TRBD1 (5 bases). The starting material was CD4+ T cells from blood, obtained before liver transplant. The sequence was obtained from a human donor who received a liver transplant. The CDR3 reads CSVQASGYTF. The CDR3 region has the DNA TGCAGCGTACAGGCGAGTGGCTACACCTTC.